This TCR beta chain emerged from a study of response to subunit inactivated influenza vaccine. Comment on this clonotype: The target antigen is unknown.

General study results and limits: With each seasonal influenza vaccination, the authors suggested, few new T cells are recruited.

TCRdb reprocessed the RT-PCR reads with MiXCR, giving one entry per CDR3 protein. The sample shows some 480,000 distinct CDR3 sequences, over 9.5% of them seen only once. The CDR3 runs to 15 residues. V shed 4 bases, J shed 1 base, and the junction held 4 bases outside the gene matches. This clonotype originated in a man aged 45-60 years who received an inactivated influenza vaccine. Here the sequenced sample was PBMCs from blood, taken 35 to 45 days after vaccination. V usage is TRBV12-3 or TRBV12-4 and J usage is TRBJ2-3; 8 nucleotides align to TRBD2. The CDR3 region has the DNA TGTGCCAGCAGTTCCCCGGGACTAGGCACAGATACGCAGTATTTT. Translating gives CASSSPGLGTDTQYF.